This T cell receptor (beta chain) stems from a study of regulatory T cells in long-lasting Graves disease. Documented time point: newly diagnosed GD, antithyroid drugs for less than 3 months. Scientists built the TCR library using RNA that was extracted from PBMCs. This clonotype was seen a few times. Its specificity is unknown. In building TCR beta libraries, iRepertoire HTBI primers were used together with Arm-PCR of CDR3 regions. MiXCR was run by TCRdb on the multiplex PCR reads, yielding one entry per CDR3 protein. The sample has about 460,000 distinct CDR3 sequences, 14% seen once; the top ten hold approximately 17%. V was clipped by 1 base and J by 6 bases, with 10 bases between them. The CDR3 runs to 13 residues. The germline CDR1 and CDR2 sequences are LNHDA and SQIVND (reference sequence). Findings of the study overall: Persistent patients shared more public clonotypes (approximately 2,900) than new patients (about 930). Persistent Graves' disease cases displayed lower TCR diversity than newly diagnosed ones.

These data also formed part of another study, on T cells in Graves' hyperthyroidism and ophthalmopathy. This second study notes: Before onset, ophthalmopathy was predicted by the model a median approximately 6.5 months earlier.

This receptor was obtained from a woman between 50 and 59 years old with Graves disease. The J gene is TRBJ2-7, the V gene TRBV19; D unresolved. The sequencing here drew on peripheral blood mononuclear cells (PBMCs), taken at new diagnosis, from a patient treated with antithyroid drugs. CDR3 sequence: CASSIGARGEQYF. CDR3 coding DNA: TGTGCCAGTAGTATAGGGGCACGCGGCGAGCAGTACTTC.